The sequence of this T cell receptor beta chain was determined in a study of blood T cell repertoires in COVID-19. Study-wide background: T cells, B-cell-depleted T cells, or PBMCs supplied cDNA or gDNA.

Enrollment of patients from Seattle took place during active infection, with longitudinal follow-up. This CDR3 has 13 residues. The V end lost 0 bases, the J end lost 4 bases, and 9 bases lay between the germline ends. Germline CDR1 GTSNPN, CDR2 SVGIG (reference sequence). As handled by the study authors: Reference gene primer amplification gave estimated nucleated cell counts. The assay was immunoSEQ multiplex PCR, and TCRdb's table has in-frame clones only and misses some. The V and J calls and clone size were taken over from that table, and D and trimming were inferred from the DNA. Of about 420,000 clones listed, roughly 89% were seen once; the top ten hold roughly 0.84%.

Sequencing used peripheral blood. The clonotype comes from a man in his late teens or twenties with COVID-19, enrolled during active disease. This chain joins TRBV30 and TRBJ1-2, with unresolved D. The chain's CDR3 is CAWSVQGGYGYTF. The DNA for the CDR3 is TGTGCCTGGAGTGTACAAGGAGGCTATGGCTACACCTTC.